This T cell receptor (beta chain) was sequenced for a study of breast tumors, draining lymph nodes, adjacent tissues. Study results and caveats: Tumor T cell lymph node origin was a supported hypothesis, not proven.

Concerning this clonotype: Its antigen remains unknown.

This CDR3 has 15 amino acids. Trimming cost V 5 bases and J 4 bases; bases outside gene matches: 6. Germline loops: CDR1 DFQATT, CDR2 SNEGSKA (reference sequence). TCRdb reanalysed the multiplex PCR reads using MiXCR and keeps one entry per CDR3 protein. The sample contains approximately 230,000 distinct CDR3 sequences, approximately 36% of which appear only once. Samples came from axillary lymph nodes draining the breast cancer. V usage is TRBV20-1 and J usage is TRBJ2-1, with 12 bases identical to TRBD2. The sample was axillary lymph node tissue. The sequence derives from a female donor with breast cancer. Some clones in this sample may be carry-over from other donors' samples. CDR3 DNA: TGCAGTGCTTTTCTAGCGGGAGGGTTTTACAATGAGCAGTTCTTC. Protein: CSAFLAGGFYNEQFF.